The 9 T cell receptor beta chains below were found in one sample sequenced in a study of T cells in localized non-small cell lung cancer (dated by TCRdb to the early 2020s). The library was made by the immunoSEQ multiplex PCR assay. TCRdb's version of the immuneACCESS table is confined to in-frame rearrangements and falls short of the full clone set. An unresolved V gene accounts for under half of the shortfall where checked; the remainder is of unknown origin. Here the sample has about 75,000 clones; 80% occur a single time. About a tenth of the sample goes to the ten largest clones. This sample comprised peripheral blood, obtained before any cancer treatment. Source of these receptors: a female donor of 60 years or more with stage I lung adenocarcinoma.

The chain uses TRBV30 and TRBJ1-1; D uncertain. CDR1 is GTSNPN and CDR2 is SVGIG in the germline V gene (reference sequence). This CDR3 has 13 residues. Trimming pared 0 bases from V and 5 bases from J, leaving 10 bases between. The CDR3 DNA is TGTGCCTGGAGTGTAGTAGCATCTACTGAAGCTTTCTTT. Translated, it gives CAWSVVASTEAFF.

The chain uses TRBV5-1 and TRBJ1-4; 7 nucleotides align to TRBD1. The germline V gene encodes CDR1 SGHRS and CDR2 YFSETQ. With V trimmed by 4 bases and J by 7 bases, 10 bases remained unmatched. The CDR3 runs 15 residues. CDR3 in DNA: TGCGCCAGCAGCCTAGGGGCGCAGGGGGTTGAAAAACTGTTTTTT. Its translation: CASSLGAQGVEKLFF.

This chain links TRBV6-5 with TRBJ2-7; tentative D call: TRBD2 (5 bases). V was pared by 4 bases and J by 4 bases, with 14 bases between. The CDR3 sequence is 14 residues long. Per the germline V gene, CDR1 is MNHEY and CDR2 is SVGAGI. This CDR3 is CASSLTRVGYEQYF. The CDR3 DNA reads TGTGCCAGCAGTTTAACGCGGGTGGGTTACGAGCAGTACTTC.

This sequence joins TRBV7-9 and TRBJ2-1; D may correspond to TRBD1 or TRBD2 (5 bases each). Trimming took 4 bases from V and 4 from J, leaving 11 bases between them. Germline V gene data show CDR1 as SEHNR and CDR2 as FQNEAQ (reference sequence). CDR3 length equals 14 residues. The DNA of the CDR3 is TGTGCCAGCAGCTACGTTGGGGGATACAATGAGCAGTTCTTC. This translates into CASSYVGGYNEQFF.

This sequence joins TRBV6-1 and TRBJ2-1; D perhaps matches TRBD1 (6 bases). Trimming removed 7 bases from V and 4 bases from J, with 14 bases in between. This CDR3 region has 14 residues. The germline V gene encodes CDR1 MNHNS and CDR2 SASEGT. The CDR3 DNA reads as TGTGCCAGCATGAGGGGGAGAATTTACAATGAGCAGTTCTTC. The encoded protein is CASMRGRIYNEQFF.

This chain uses TRBV2 with TRBJ2-3; tentative D call: TRBD2 (6 bases). Germline loops: CDR1 SNHLY, CDR2 FYNNEI. V dropped 1 base and J dropped 1 base, with 9 bases sitting between them. The CDR3 loop spans 15 amino acids. Written as DNA, the CDR3 is TGTGCCAGCAGTGAAGATGGGACTGGCACAGATACGCAGTATTTT. Encoded protein: CASSEDGTGTDTQYF.

This chain links TRBV20-1 with TRBJ2-5; no firm D call. Trimming shortened V by 5 bases and J by 1 base, and 2 bases separated the two germline ends. The CDR3 is made up of 10 amino acids. Germline V gene sequence: CDR1 DFQATT, CDR2 SNEGSKA (reference sequence). The CDR3: CSASQETQYF. The CDR3 bases are TGCAGTGCTTCCCAAGAGACCCAGTACTTC.

The rearrangement uses TRBV6-5 and TRBJ1-6, with TRBD1 matching 8 bases. Germline CDR1 reads MNHEY; CDR2 reads SVGAGI. The ends lost 7 bases at V and 9 bases at J; junction bases unmatched: 8. The CDR3 totals 14 residues. The CDR3 DNA reads TGTGCCAGCACCTTTAGACAGGGGAGTTCACCCCTCCACTTT. Translating gives CASTFRQGSSPLHF.

This clone was detected only once. The chain links TRBV6-5 to TRBJ1-5; 7 nucleotides agree with TRBD1. The V segment lost 8 bases and the J segment 9 bases; nucleotides outside the gene matches: 10. Germline CDR1 MNHEY, CDR2 SVGAGI. This CDR3 has 13 residues. DNA of the CDR3: TGTGCCAGCGGAGACAGGGATAGGCGGCCCCAGCATTTT. Translated, it gives CASGDRDRRPQHF.